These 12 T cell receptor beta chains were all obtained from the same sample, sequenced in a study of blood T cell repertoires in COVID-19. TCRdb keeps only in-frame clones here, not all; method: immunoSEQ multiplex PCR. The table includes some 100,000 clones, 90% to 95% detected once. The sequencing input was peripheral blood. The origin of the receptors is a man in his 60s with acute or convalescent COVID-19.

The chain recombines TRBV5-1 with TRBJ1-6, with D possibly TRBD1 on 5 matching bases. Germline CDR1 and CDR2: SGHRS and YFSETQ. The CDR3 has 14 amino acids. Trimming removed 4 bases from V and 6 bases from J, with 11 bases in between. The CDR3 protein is CASSAGGANSPLHF. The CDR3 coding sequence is TGCGCCAGCAGCGCCGGCGGGGCTAATTCACCCCTCCACTTT.

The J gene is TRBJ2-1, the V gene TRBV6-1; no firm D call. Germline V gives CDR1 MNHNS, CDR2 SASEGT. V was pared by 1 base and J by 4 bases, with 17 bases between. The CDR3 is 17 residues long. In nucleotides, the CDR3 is TGTGCCAGCAGTGAAGACGAGGTGATACGGCTTTACAATGAGCAGTTCTTC. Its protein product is CASSEDEVIRLYNEQFF.

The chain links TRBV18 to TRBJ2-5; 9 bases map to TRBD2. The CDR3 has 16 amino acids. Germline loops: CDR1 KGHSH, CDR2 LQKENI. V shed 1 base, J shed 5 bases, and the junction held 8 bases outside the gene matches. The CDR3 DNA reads TGTGCCAGCTCACCACGTATTAGCGGGGGTACTGAGACCCAGTACTTC. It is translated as CASSPRISGGTETQYF.

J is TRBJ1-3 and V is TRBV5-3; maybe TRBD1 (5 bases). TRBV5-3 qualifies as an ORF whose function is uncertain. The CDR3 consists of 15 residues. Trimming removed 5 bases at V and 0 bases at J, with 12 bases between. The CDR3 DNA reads TGTGCCAGAAGACGGGACTTCGTCTCTGGAAACACCATATATTTT. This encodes CARRRDFVSGNTIYF.

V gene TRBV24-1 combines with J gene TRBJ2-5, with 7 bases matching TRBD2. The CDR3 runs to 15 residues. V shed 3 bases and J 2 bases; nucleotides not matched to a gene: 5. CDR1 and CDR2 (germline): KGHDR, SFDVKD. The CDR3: CATSDPSSGQETQYF. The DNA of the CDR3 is TGTGCCACCAGTGATCCTTCTAGCGGACAAGAGACCCAGTACTTC.

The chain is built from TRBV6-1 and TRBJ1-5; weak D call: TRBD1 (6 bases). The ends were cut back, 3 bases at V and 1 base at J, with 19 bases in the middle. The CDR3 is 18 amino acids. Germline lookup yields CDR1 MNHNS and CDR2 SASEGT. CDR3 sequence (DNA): TGTGCCAGCAGTGAGTCCATTAACAGACAGGTCAGCAATCAGCCCCAGCATTTT. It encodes CASSESINRQVSNQPQHF.

For the CDR3, the DNA is TGTGCCAGCAGTGGCGTAGGGGCAAGGGAAAAACTGTTTTTT. Translating gives CASSGVGAREKLFF. The rearrangement joins TRBV2 to TRBJ1-4; D perhaps matches TRBD1 (5 bases). This CDR3 contains 14 residues. Germline V gives CDR1 SNHLY, CDR2 FYNNEI. V was trimmed by 4 bases and J by 8 bases, leaving 14 bases between them.

In nucleotides, the CDR3 is TGCAGCGGGGTGGGCGGGATCTCCTACAATGAGCAGTTCTTC. Residues: CSGVGGISYNEQFF. The chain combines TRBV29-1 with TRBJ2-1; perhaps TRBD2 as D (6 bases). This CDR3 comprises 14 residues. The ends were cut back, 7 bases at V and 0 bases at J, with 13 bases in the middle. The V gene's germline CDR1 is SQVTM and CDR2 ANQGSEA.

In nucleotides, the CDR3 is TGTGCCAGCAGCGCAGGGGTGCAGGGCTACACCTTC. Translated, it gives CASSAGVQGYTF. This rearrangement joins TRBV6-5 to TRBJ1-2, with D perhaps TRBD1 (6 bases). Trimming pared 6 bases from V and 8 bases from J, leaving 13 bases between. Germline CDR1 reads MNHEY; CDR2 reads SVGAGI. The CDR3 runs to 12 residues.

The CDR3 coding sequence is TGCGCCAGCAGCAACCGGGACAGCTTGAATAATTCACCCCTCCACTTT. Protein product: CASSNRDSLNNSPLHF. The rearrangement joins TRBV5-1 to TRBJ1-6, with 7 bases lining up with TRBD1. The V gene's germline CDR1 is SGHRS and CDR2 YFSETQ. There are 16 residues in the CDR3. V shed 4 bases and J 5 bases; nucleotides not matched to a gene: 9.

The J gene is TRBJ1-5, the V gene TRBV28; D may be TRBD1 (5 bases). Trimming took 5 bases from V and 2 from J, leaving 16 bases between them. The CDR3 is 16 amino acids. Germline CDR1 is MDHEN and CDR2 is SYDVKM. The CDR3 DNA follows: TGTGCCAGCAGTACCTACATATGGGGGGGCAATCAGCCCCAGCATTTT. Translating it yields CASSTYIWGGNQPQHF.

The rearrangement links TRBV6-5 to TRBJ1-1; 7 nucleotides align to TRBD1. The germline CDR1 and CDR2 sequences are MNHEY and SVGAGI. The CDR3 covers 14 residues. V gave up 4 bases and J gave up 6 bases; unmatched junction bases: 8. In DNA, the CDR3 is TGTGCCAGCAGTTTGCGAGGGGGCTTTGCTGAAGCTTTCTTT. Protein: CASSLRGGFAEAFF.